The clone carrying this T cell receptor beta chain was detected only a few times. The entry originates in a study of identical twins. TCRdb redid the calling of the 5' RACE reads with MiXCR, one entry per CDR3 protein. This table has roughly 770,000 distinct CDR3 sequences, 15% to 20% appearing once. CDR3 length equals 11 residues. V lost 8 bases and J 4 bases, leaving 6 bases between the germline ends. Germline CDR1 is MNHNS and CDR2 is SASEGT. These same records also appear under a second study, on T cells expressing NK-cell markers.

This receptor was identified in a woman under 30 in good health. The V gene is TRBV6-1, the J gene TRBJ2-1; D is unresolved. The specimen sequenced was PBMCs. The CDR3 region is CASEDYNEQFF. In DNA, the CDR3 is TGTGCCAGCGAAGATTACAATGAGCAGTTCTTC.